The 17 T cell receptor beta chains below all came from one sample that was sequenced in a study of regulatory T cells in long-lasting Graves disease. Arm-PCR with iRepertoire HTBI primers amplified the CDR3 regions for these TCR beta libraries. TCRdb re-analysed the multiplex PCR reads in MiXCR, keeping a single row per CDR3 protein. The repertoire has 360,000 or so distinct CDR3 sequences, 16% of them found once; the top ten carry around 27%. As for time point: newly diagnosed GD, antithyroid drugs for less than 3 months. There was RNA extracted from PBMCs, and the TCR library was made from it. These data were also reused for a study on T cells in Graves' hyperthyroidism and ophthalmopathy.

The sequencing here drew on peripheral blood mononuclear cells (PBMCs), taken at new diagnosis, from a patient treated with antithyroid drugs. The source is a man aged 40-50 years with Graves disease.

Comments on this clonotype: Since a much larger clone is just one base distant, this may be a read error. The V call is TRBV7-2, the J call TRBJ2-3, with D possibly TRBD1 on 6 matching bases. The CDR3 extends over 14 amino acids. The V gene's germline CDR1 is SGHTA and CDR2 FQGNSA. This CDR3 reads CASSFDRNTDTQCF. DNA of the CDR3: TGTGCCAGCAGCTTCGACAGGAACACAGATACGCAGTGTTTT.

V is TRBV20-1 and J is TRBJ1-2; D is uncertain. CDR3 length: 13 amino acids. Germline V gene data show CDR1 as DFQATT and CDR2 as SNEGSKA (reference sequence). V was clipped by 6 bases and J by 3 bases, with 14 bases between them. This CDR3 is CSASEDPYYGYTF. The CDR3 region has the DNA TGCAGTGCCTCGGAGGATCCGTACTATGGCTACACCTTC.

This clonotype was seen a few times. This rearrangement joins TRBV27 to TRBJ2-1, with D perhaps matching TRBD2 (5 bases). The CDR3 is 14 residues long. Germline V gives CDR1 MNHEY, CDR2 SMNVEV (reference sequence). V was pared by 5 bases and J by 0 bases, with 8 bases between. This CDR3 reads CASSMSGSYNEQFF. Written as DNA, the CDR3 is TGTGCCAGCAGTATGAGCGGCTCCTACAATGAGCAGTTCTTC.

This chain connects TRBV9 to TRBJ2-5; D may be TRBD2 (7 bases). Germline V lookup: CDR1 SGDLS, CDR2 YYNGEE. V lost 0 bases to trimming and J lost 1 base, with 13 bases between them. CDR3 size: 16 residues. CDR3 loop: CASSVAFGGAQETQYF. The CDR3 nucleotides read TGTGCCAGCAGCGTAGCGTTTGGGGGGGCCCAAGAGACCCAGTACTTC.

This clonotype was counted between two and nine times. This rearrangement joins TRBV10-3 to TRBJ1-5, with D possibly matching TRBD1 (6 bases). The V end was cut by 10 bases, the J end by 4 bases, with 20 bases between. The CDR3 consists of 15 residues. Germline V gene lookup returns CDR1 ENHRY and CDR2 SYGVKD. The CDR3 loop is CATRDTESPNQPQHF. The CDR3 DNA reads as TGTGCCACCCGGGACACTGAGTCACCTAATCAGCCCCAGCATTTT.

This clonotype was detected a few times. Possible read error: a much larger clone is one base away. V usage is TRBV6-1 and J usage is TRBJ2-1, with no clear D. Per the germline V gene, CDR1 is MNHNS and CDR2 is SASEGT. CDR3 size: 15 residues. CDR3 region: CASSEVSFIYNEQSF. The DNA of the CDR3 is TGTGCCAGCAGTGAGGTCAGTTTTATCTACAATGAGCAGTCCTTC.

There are a few counts of this clonotype. This chain uses TRBV6-5 with TRBJ2-2; the D gene is possibly TRBD2 (5 bases). In germline, CDR1 is MNHEY, CDR2 SVGAGI. The ends were cut back, 4 bases at V and 0 bases at J, with 12 bases in the middle. The CDR3 totals 16 residues. The chain's CDR3 is CASSSTPAANTGELFF. The DNA of the CDR3 is TGTGCCAGCAGTTCAACCCCAGCGGCGAACACCGGGGAGCTGTTTTTT.

This clonotype was seen repeatedly, ten times or more. The V call is TRBV2, the J call TRBJ2-7; D remains unclear. The CDR3 is made up of 16 amino acids. Trimming stripped 3 bases from V and 2 bases from J, with 17 bases between. Germline lookup yields CDR1 SNHLY and CDR2 FYNNEI. For the CDR3, the DNA is TGTGCCAGCAGTGATCTCCGACTCCTGAGGCCCTACGAGCAGTACTTC. Translated, it gives CASSDLRLLRPYEQYF. Variable domain in full (rest from reference TRBV2 and TRBJ2-7): EPEVTQTPSHQVTQMGQEVILRCVPISNHLYFYWYRQILGQKVEFLVSFYNNEISEKSEIFDDQFSVERPDGSNFTLKIRSTKLEDSAMYFCASSDLRLLRPYEQYFGPGTRLTVT.

This clonotype was counted a few times. The chain uses TRBV7-9 and TRBJ2-1; 8 nucleotides align to TRBD1. This CDR3 contains 16 residues. The V gene's germline CDR1 is SEHNR and CDR2 FQNEAQ (reference sequence). Trimming cost V 4 bases and J 3 bases; bases outside gene matches: 8. The CDR3 region is CASSSTTGGYYNEQFF. The CDR3, as DNA: TGTGCCAGCAGCTCTACTACAGGGGGGTACTACAATGAGCAGTTCTTC.

Many counts were recorded for this clonotype. The DNA for the CDR3 is TGCGCCAGCAGCTTAGGAAAACCAGATACGCAGTATTTT. Its protein product is CASSLGKPDTQYF. The chain uses TRBV5-1 and TRBJ2-3; D ambiguous. Trimming cost V 2 bases and J 4 bases, with 8 bases left between them. Germline lookup yields CDR1 SGHRS and CDR2 YFSETQ. This CDR3 is 13 amino acids long. The full variable domain, completed using reference TRBV5-1 and TRBJ2-3, is KAGVTQTPRYLIKTRGQQVTLSCSPISGHRSVSWYQQTPGQGLQFLFEYFSETQRNKGNFPGRFSGRQFSNSRSEMNVSTLELGDSALYLCASSLGKPDTQYFGPGTRLTVL.

This clonotype showed up many times. The rearrangement joins TRBV11-3 to TRBJ1-1; D gene unclear. V was shortened by 0 bases and J by 1 base, with 12 bases between the two germline ends. CDR1 SGHNT and CDR2 YENEEA come from the germline V gene. The CDR3 is 16 residues long. The CDR3 coding sequence is TGTGCCAGCAGCTTAGATAAAGCCGGACGGAACACTGAAGCTTTCTTT. It specifies CASSLDKAGRNTEAFF.

This clonotype has at least ten counts. This chain links TRBV20-1 with TRBJ2-3; D is unclear. Trimming shortened V by 6 bases and J by 0 bases, and 10 bases separated the two germline ends. The germline CDR1 and CDR2 sequences are DFQATT and SNEGSKA (reference sequence). The CDR3 loop spans 13 amino acids. This chain's CDR3 is CSAPLSSTDTQYF. CDR3 bases: TGCAGTGCCCCCTTAAGCAGCACAGATACGCAGTATTTT.

The V and J genes are TRBV2 and TRBJ2-6; D call uncertain. The germline V gene has CDR1 SNHLY and CDR2 FYNNEI. Trimming left V 3 bases short and J 1 base short, with 7 bases between. The CDR3 loop spans 15 amino acids. The CDR3 DNA follows: TGTGCCAGCAGTGAGTTAACATCTGGGGCCAACGTCCTGACTTTC. This codes for CASSELTSGANVLTF.

This clonotype has ten or more counts. V and J are TRBV25-1 and TRBJ2-3; no clear D gene. The end of the DNA is better explained by TRBJ2-5, so the J call may be wrong. CDR1 is MGHDK, CDR2 SYGVNS, per germline. The CDR3 runs to 12 residues. The CDR3: CASTALGETQYF. The CDR3 DNA sequence: TGTGCCAGCACTGCGCTTGGGGAGACCCAGTACTTC.

The J gene is TRBJ1-4, the V gene TRBV4-1, with unresolved D. V dropped 0 bases and J dropped 4 bases, with 3 bases sitting between them. CDR1 MGHRA and CDR2 YSYEKL come from the germline V gene. The CDR3 extends over 13 amino acids. This CDR3 is CASSQENNEKLFF. DNA for the CDR3: TGCGCCAGCAGCCAAGAAAATAATGAAAAACTGTTTTTT.

This clonotype was detected ten times or more. The rearrangement links TRBV3-1 to TRBJ2-5, with D unresolved. The CDR3 runs 13 residues. Germline V gene lookup returns CDR1 LGHDT and CDR2 YNNKEL (reference sequence). The V end lost 1 base, the J end lost 3 bases, and 6 bases lay between the germline ends. The CDR3 reads CASSQVSKETQYF. CDR3 sequence (DNA): TGTGCCAGCAGCCAAGTCTCCAAAGAGACCCAGTACTTC.

At least ten counts were recorded for this clonotype. This chain links TRBV28 with TRBJ1-1; 11 bases are shared with TRBD1. CDR3 length: 16 amino acids. Germline V gives CDR1 MDHEN, CDR2 SYDVKM. V lost 2 bases, J lost 3 bases, and 5 bases stayed unmatched. CDR3 amino acids: CASSLGRDRGYTEAFF. The CDR3, as DNA: TGTGCCAGCAGTTTAGGCCGGGACAGGGGGTACACTGAAGCTTTCTTT.